This section outlines one T cell receptor beta chain sequence together with its context. The entry originates in a study of blood T cell repertoires in COVID-19. Study in general: Acute and convalescent COVID-19 specimens originated in the United States, Italy and Spain.

The V and J ends lost 3 bases and 5 bases respectively, with 17 bases between them. The CDR3 is 16 residues long. Germline assignment: CDR1 KGHSH and CDR2 LQKENI. Study members were between about 18 and 100 years old and lived in some 26 US regions. Among Cohort 3 donors, those recovered had two negative PCRs, clearance, or symptom resolution. The protocol was immunoSEQ multiplex PCR, while the TCRdb copy is restricted to in-frame clones and leaves out a portion. The data contain 130,000 or so clones, roughly 80% of them seen just once; the ten biggest clones take up approximately 9.1%. This chain joins TRBV18 and TRBJ2-1; D perhaps matches TRBD2 (6 bases). The specimen sequenced was PBMCs or T cells enriched from blood (not recorded which). This TCR came from a man in his forties or fifties who had recovered from COVID-19. CDR3 loop: CASSPDTGVGNNEQFF. Here the CDR3 DNA reads TGTGCCAGCTCACCTGATACGGGGGTGGGAAACAATGAGCAGTTCTTC.